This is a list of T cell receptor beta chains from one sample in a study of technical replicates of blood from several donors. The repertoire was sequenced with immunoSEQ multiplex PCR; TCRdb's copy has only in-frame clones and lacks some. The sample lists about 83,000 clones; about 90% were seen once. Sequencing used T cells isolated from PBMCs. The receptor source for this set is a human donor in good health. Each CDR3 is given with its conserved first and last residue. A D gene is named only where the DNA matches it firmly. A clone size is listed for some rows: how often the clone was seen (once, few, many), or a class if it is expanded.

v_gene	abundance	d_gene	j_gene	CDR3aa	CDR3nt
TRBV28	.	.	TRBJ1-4	CASSLGRVALFF	TGTGCCAGCAGTTTAGGGCGGGTCGCACTGTTTTTT
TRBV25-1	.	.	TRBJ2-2	CASSESRRLFANTGELFF	TGTGCCAGCAGTGAATCCAGAAGACTATTCGCGAACACCGGGGAGCTGTTTTTT
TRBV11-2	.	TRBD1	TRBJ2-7	CASSLDFPDRGLYEQYF	TGTGCCAGCAGCTTAGATTTTCCGGACAGGGGGCTCTACGAGCAGTACTTC
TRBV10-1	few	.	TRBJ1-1	CASSPTMNTEAFF	TGCGCCAGCAGTCCTACGATGAACACTGAAGCTTTCTTT
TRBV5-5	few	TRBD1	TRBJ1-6	CASLTTGDSSYNSPLHF	TGTGCCAGTCTGACCACAGGGGACAGCTCCTATAATTCACCCCTCCACTTT
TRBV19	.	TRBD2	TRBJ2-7	CASSIGSGELYEQYF	TGTGCCAGTAGTATAGGTAGCGGGGAGCTCTACGAGCAGTACTTC
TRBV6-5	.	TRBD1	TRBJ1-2	CASSTGVFNGYTF	TGTGCCAGCAGTACAGGGGTATTCAATGGCTACACCTTC
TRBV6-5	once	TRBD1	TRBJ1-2	CASSLQGMRGYTF	TGTGCCAGCAGTTTACAGGGGATGAGGGGCTACACCTTC
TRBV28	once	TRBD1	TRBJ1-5	CASSSTGGNQPQHF	TGTGCCAGCAGTTCGACAGGGGGCAATCAGCCCCAGCATTTT
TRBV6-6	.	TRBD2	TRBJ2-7	CASSSHNSGRNEQYF	TGTGCCAGCAGTTCCCATAATAGCGGGAGGAACGAGCAGTACTTC
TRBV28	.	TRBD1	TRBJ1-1	CASSLFALSSGQGLPGGF	TGTGCCAGCAGTTTATTCGCTCTTTCTTCGGGACAGGGGCTCCCTGGAGGCTTT
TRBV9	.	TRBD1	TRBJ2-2	CASSVGDRSSNTGELFF	TGTGCCAGCAGCGTAGGGGACAGGAGCTCGAACACCGGGGAGCTGTTTTTT
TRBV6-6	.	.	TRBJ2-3	CASSYTQGGDTQYF	TGTGCCAGCAGTTACACGCAGGGGGGAGATACGCAGTATTTT
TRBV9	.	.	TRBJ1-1	CASSDYPGINTEAFF	TGTGCCAGCAGCGACTACCCAGGGATAAACACTGAAGCTTTCTTT
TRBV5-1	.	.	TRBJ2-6	CASSLNVGFSGANVLTF	TGCGCCAGCAGCTTGAATGTCGGTTTCTCTGGGGCCAACGTCCTGACTTTC
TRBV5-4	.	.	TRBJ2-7	CASSLGQLISYEQYF	TGTGCCAGCAGCTTGGGACAGCTTATATCCTACGAGCAGTACTTC
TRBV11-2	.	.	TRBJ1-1	CASSFLGVEFTEAFF	TGTGCCAGCAGCTTTTTAGGGGTTGAGTTCACTGAAGCTTTCTTT
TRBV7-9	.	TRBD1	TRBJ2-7	CAITRPGQGAYEQYF	TGTGCCATTACGAGGCCGGGACAGGGAGCCTACGAGCAGTACTTC
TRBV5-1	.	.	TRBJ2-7	CASSPGGRRWGEQYF	TGCGCCAGCAGCCCCGGGGGACGACGTTGGGGCGAGCAGTACTTC
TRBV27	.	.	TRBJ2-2	CASRVLGPELSGELFF	TGTGCCAGCAGGGTTCTGGGGCCCGAACTATCCGGGGAGCTGTTTTTT
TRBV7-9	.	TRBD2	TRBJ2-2	CASSHLREGPGELFF	TGTGCCAGCAGCCATTTGCGGGAGGGCCCCGGGGAGCTGTTTTTT
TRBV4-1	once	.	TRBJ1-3	CASSQEGRGGNTIYF	TGCGCCAGCAGCCAAGAAGGGCGGGGGGGAAACACCATATATTTT
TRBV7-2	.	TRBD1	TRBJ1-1	CASSLDRETEAFF	TGTGCCAGCAGCTTGGACAGGGAAACTGAAGCTTTCTTT
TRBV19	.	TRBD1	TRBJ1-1	CASSRNHRGTMDTEAFF	TGTGCCAGTAGTAGAAACCACAGGGGGACGATGGACACTGAAGCTTTCTTT
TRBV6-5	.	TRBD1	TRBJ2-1	CASKDRGNEQFF	TGTGCCAGCAAGGACAGGGGCAATGAGCAGTTCTTC
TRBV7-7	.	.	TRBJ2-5	CASSLQEGETQYF	TGTGCCAGCAGCTTACAGGAGGGGGAGACCCAGTACTTC
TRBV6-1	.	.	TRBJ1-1	CASSAWGPRQENTEAFF	TGTGCCAGCAGTGCATGGGGGCCTCGCCAGGAGAACACTGAAGCTTTCTTT